Sequencing of this TCR beta chain was carried out in a study of STAT5B mutations in CD4+ large granular lymphocyte leukemia. Whole-study results and caveats: The CD4+ versus CD8+ T-LGLL clonality difference may reflect limited sample size.

Produced via immunoSEQ multiplex PCR; TCRdb's table is partial and in-frame only. This repertoire shows just over 25,000 clones, about four fifths found once; its top ten account for around 0.33%. The germline V gene encodes CDR1 LNHNV and CDR2 YYDKDF (reference sequence). With 3 bases removed from V and 6 bases from J, the gap between germline ends came to 12 bases. The CDR3 covers 13 residues. Healthy controls were blood donor buffy coats. The count of this clone is one. Its antigen is as yet unknown. The specimen was CD4+ T cells from blood buffy coats. The rearrangement links TRBV15 to TRBJ2-7; maybe TRBD2 (6 bases). This receptor was obtained from a human donor in good health. CDR3 in DNA: TGTGCCACCAGCAGCGGAGGGGTTTCCGAGCAGTACTTC. It specifies CATSSGGVSEQYF.